This T cell receptor beta chain was observed in a study of Ad26.COV2.S vaccination and SARS-CoV-2 variants. Overall study: Doses of Ad26.COV2.S were injected into muscle once or twice, 56 days apart.

Documented treatment: some 20 received Ad26.COV2.S at low or high dose, single or two shots; several received placebo; per-sample allocation not given. The study sampled participants on day 63 after the first vaccine or placebo injection. An adult donor aged 18-55 years was enrolled in Boston. The study, taken as a whole, reports: Once vaccination had occurred, spike-specific CD8+ and CD4+ T cell responses reportedly showed substantial breadth. Possibly, TCR breadth and depth analyses underestimated total T cell responses.

Germline trimming cut 10 bases from V and 2 bases from J; bases unmatched to any gene: 9. CDR3 length equals 14 residues. Germline lookup yields CDR1 SNHLY and CDR2 FYNNEI. As regards this clone: What it recognizes is unknown.

Measured with immunoSEQ multiplex PCR; TCRdb has only the in-frame clones, and not every one. The data show about 380,000 clones, roughly 80% seen once. J is TRBJ2-7 and V is TRBV2, with TRBD1 identical over 9 bases. The starting material was peripheral blood, obtained in a trial of Ad26.COV2.S vaccine versus placebo. The sequence came from a person aged 18-60 years who received the Ad26.COV2.S COVID-19 vaccine or a placebo. The DNA for the CDR3 is TGTGCCACGTACCCGGGACAGGGAGCCTACGAGCAGTACTTC. Protein product: CATYPGQGAYEQYF.